This T cell receptor beta chain was retrieved from a study of blood T cell repertoires in COVID-19. Study-level background: Sites across the United States, Italy and Spain contributed samples from acute and convalescent COVID-19. The analysed material was cDNA or gDNA that came from T cells, B-cell-depleted T cells, or PBMCs.

In the study's own analysis: Reference gene primer amplification gave estimated nucleated cell counts. Data came from immunoSEQ multiplex PCR; TCRdb stores just in-frame clones and leaves some out. The V and J calls and clone size come from that table; D and trimming were worked out from the DNA. In the table there are 15,000 to 20,000 clones, approximately 85% of which are singletons. CDR3 length: 14 residues. The V gene end was trimmed by 6 bases and the J gene end by 1 base; junction bases not matched to a gene: 5. Per germline, CDR1 KGHSH and CDR2 LQKENI. This clonotype was sampled from a human donor with active COVID-19. The donor label of this sample is uncertain. V is TRBV18 and J is TRBJ1-1; 7 nucleotides line up with TRBD1. The sequenced sample was peripheral blood. The CDR3 DNA is TGTGCCAGCTCGCCGGGACAGTGGAACACTGAAGCTTTCTTT. This translates into CASSPGQWNTEAFF.